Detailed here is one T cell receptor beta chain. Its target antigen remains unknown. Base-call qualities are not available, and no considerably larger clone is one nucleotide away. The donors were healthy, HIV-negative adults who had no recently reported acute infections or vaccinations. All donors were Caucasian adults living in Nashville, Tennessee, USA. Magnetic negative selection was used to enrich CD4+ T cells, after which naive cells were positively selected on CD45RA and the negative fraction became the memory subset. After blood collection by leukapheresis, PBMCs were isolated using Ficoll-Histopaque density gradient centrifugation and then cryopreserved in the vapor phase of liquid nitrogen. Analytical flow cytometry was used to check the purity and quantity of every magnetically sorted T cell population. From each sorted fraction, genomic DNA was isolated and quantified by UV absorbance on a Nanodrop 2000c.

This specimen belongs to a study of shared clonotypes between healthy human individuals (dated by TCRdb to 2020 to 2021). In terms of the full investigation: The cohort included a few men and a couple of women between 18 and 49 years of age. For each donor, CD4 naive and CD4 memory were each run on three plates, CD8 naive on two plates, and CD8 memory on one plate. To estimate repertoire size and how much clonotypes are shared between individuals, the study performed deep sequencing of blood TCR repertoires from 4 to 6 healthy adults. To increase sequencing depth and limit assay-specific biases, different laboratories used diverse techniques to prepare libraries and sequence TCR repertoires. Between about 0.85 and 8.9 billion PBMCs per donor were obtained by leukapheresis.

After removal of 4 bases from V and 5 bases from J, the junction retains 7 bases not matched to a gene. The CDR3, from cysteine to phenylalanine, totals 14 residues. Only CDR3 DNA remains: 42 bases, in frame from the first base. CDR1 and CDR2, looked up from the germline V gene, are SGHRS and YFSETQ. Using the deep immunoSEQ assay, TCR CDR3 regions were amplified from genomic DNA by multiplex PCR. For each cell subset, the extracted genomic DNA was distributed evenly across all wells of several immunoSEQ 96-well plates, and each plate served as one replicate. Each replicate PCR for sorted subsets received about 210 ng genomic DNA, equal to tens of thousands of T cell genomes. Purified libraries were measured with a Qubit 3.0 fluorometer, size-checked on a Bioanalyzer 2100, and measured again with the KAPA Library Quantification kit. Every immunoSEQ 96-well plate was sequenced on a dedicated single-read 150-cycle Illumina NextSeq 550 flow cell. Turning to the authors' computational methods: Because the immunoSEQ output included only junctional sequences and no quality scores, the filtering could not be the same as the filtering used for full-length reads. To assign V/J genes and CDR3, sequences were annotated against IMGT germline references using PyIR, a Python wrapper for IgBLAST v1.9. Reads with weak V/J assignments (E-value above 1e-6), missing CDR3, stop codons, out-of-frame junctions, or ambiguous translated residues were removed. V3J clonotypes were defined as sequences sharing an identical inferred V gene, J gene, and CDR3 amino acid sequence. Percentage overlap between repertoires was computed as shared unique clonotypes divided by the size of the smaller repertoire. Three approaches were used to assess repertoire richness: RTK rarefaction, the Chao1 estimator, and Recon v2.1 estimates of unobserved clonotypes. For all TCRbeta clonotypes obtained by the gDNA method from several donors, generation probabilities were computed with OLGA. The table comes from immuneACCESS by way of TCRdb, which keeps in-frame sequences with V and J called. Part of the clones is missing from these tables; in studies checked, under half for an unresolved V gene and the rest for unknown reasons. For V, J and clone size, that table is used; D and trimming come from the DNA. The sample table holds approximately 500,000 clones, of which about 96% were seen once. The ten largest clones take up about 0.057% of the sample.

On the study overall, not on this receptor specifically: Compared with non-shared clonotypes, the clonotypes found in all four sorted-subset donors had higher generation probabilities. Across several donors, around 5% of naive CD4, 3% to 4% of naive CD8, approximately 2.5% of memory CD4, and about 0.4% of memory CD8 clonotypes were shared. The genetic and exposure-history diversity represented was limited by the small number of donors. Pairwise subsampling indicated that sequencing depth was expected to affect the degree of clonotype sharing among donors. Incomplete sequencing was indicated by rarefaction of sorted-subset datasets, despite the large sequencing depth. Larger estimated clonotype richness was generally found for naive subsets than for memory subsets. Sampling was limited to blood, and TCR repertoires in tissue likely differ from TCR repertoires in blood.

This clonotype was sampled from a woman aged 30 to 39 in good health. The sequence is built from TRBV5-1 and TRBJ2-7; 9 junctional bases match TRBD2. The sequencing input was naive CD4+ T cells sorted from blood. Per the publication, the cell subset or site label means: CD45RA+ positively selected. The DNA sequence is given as TGCGCCAGCAGCGTTGTAGCGGGAGCTCACGAGCAGTACTTC. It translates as CASSVVAGAHEQYF. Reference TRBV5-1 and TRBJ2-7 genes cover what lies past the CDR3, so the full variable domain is KAGVTQTPRYLIKTRGQQVTLSCSPISGHRSVSWYQQTPGQGLQFLFEYFSETQRNKGNFPGRFSGRQFSNSRSEMNVSTLELGDSALYLCASSVVAGAHEQYFGPGTRLTVT.